This TCR beta chain comes out of a study of shared clonotypes between healthy human individuals. Here immunoSEQ multiplex PCR was the method, and the copy in TCRdb shows in-frame clones only, minus some. The sample includes approximately 2,300,000 clones, approximately 90% seen only once; the top ten take approximately 0.41%. Only Caucasian adults living in Nashville, Tennessee made up the donor group. V was clipped by 0 bases and J by 9 bases, with 21 bases between them. Germline CDR1 reads SGHNT; CDR2 reads YENEEA. The CDR3 spans 17 residues. The chain uses TRBV11-3 and TRBJ2-1; D is unclear. The TCR comes from a man aged 18 to 30 in good health. Some clones in this sample may be carry-over from other donors' samples. Sample: naive CD4+ T cells from PBMCs. Subset described: CD45RA+ positively selected. In DNA form, the CDR3 reads TGTGCCAGCAGCTTAGATCCATCGGCAGTCCCCAGCACTGAGCAGTTCTTC. Its translation is CASSLDPSAVPSTEQFF.